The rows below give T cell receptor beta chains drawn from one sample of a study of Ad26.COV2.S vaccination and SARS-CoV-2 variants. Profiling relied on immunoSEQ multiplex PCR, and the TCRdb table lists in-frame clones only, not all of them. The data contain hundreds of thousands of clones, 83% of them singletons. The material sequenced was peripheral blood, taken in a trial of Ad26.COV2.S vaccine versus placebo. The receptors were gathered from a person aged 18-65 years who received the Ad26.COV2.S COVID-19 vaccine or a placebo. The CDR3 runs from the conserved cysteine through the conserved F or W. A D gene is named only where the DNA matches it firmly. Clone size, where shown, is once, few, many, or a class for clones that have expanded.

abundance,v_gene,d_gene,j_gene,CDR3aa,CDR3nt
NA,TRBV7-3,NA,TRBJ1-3,CASSLRGRREAGNTIYF,TGTGCCAGCAGCTTAAGAGGCAGGCGCGAAGCTGGAAACACCATATATTTT
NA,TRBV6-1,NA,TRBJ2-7,CASSEAGGLHYEQYF,TGTGCCAGCAGTGAAGCTGGGGGGCTCCACTACGAGCAGTACTTC
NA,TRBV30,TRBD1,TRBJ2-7,CAWSLTGTDYEQYF,TGTGCCTGGAGCCTAACCGGGACAGACTACGAGCAGTACTTC
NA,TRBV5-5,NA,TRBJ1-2,CASSLRRNGDYGYTF,TGTGCCAGCAGCTTGAGGCGGAACGGCGACTATGGCTACACCTTC
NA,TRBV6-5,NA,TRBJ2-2,CASRSQADTGELFF,TGTGCCAGCAGGAGTCAGGCAGACACCGGGGAGCTGTTTTTT
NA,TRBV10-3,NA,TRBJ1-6,CAISTGNNSPLHF,TGTGCCATCTCGACGGGGAATAATTCACCCCTCCACTTT
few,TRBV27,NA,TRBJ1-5,CASSLGGNHYQPQHF,TGTGCCAGCAGCCTCGGGGGCAATCACTATCAGCCCCAGCATTTT
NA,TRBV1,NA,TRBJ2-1,CTSSQWARFRSYNEQFF,TGCACCAGCAGCCAGTGGGCTAGATTCCGGTCCTACAATGAGCAGTTCTTC
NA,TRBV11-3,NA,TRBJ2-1,CASSHRDFDNEQFF,TGTGCCAGCAGCCACCGGGACTTCGACAATGAGCAGTTCTTC
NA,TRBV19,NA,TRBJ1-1,CASSISWGTEAFF,TGTGCCAGTAGTATCAGCTGGGGCACTGAAGCTTTCTTT
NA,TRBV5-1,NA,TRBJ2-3,CASSYPTGGRGDTQYF,TGCGCCAGCAGCTACCCCACCGGGGGGCGGGGAGATACGCAGTATTTT
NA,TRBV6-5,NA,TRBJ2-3,CASSYARRQGQYF,TGTGCCAGCAGTTACGCGCGACGGCAGGGGCAGTATTTT
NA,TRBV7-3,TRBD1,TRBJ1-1,CASSLRVQGASRTEAFF,TGTGCCAGCAGCTTAAGGGTCCAGGGGGCGAGTAGGACTGAAGCTTTCTTT
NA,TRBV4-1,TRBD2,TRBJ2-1,CASSQDWLAGEVEQFF,TGCGCCAGCAGCCAAGATTGGCTAGCGGGAGAGGTTGAGCAGTTCTTC
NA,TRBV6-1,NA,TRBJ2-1,CASSEATSLDNEQFF,TGTGCCAGCAGTGAAGCAACTAGCCTTGACAATGAGCAGTTCTTC
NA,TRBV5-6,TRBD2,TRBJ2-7,CASSRPGLAGGWGHEQYF,TGTGCCAGCAGCCGTCCGGGACTAGCGGGAGGGTGGGGCCACGAGCAGTACTTC
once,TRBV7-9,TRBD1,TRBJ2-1,CASSPGQGGGEQFF,TGTGCCAGCAGCCCCGGACAGGGGGGGGGTGAGCAGTTCTTC
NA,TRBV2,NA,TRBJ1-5,CASSEGGEYNQPQHF,TGTGCCAGCAGTGAAGGTGGGGAATACAATCAGCCCCAGCATTTT
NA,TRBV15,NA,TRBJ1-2,CATSRTSPGSDGYTF,TGTGCCACCAGCAGAACCTCCCCGGGCAGTGATGGCTACACCTTC
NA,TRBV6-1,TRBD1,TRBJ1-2,CASSEAADPGTGIFYYTF,TGTGCCAGCAGTGAAGCGGCTGACCCCGGGACAGGGATTTTTTACTACACCTTC
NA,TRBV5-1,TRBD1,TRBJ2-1,CASSRLPTGGSYNEQFF,TGCGCCAGCAGCCGGCTACCTACAGGGGGGTCCTACAATGAGCAGTTCTTC
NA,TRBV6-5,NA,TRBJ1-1,CASIPGLPNTEAFF,TGTGCCAGCATACCGGGGCTCCCGAACACTGAAGCTTTCTTT
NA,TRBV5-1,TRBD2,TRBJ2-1,CASSILAGGAYNEQFF,TGCGCCAGCAGCATACTAGCGGGAGGGGCCTACAATGAGCAGTTCTTC
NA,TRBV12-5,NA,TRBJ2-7,CASGLEPPTAYEQYF,TGTGCTAGTGGTTTAGAGCCTCCTACAGCCTACGAGCAGTACTTC
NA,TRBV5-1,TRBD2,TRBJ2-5,CASSYGLADQETQYF,TGCGCCAGCAGCTACGGACTAGCGGACCAAGAGACCCAGTACTTC
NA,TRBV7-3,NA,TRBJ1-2,CASSLAGGPNYGYTF,TGTGCCAGCAGCTTAGCAGGAGGACCCAACTATGGCTACACCTTC
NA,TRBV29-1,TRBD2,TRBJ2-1,CSVEELWGTSNEQFF,TGCAGCGTTGAGGAACTGTGGGGGACTAGCAATGAGCAGTTCTTC
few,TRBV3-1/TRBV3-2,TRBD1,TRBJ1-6,CASSQGQINSPLHF,TGTGCCAGCAGCCAGGGACAGATAAATTCACCCCTCCACTTT
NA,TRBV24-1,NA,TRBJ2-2,CATSDPRRQVAGTGELFF,TGTGCCACCAGTGACCCACGCCGACAGGTCGCGGGCACCGGGGAGCTGTTTTTT
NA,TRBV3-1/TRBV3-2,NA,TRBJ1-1,CASSQGGLGTEAFF,TGTGCCAGCAGCCAAGGGGGTTTAGGCACTGAAGCTTTCTTT
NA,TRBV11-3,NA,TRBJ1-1,CATPEARTVGTEAFF,TGTGCCACCCCTGAAGCCCGGACGGTGGGGACTGAAGCTTTCTTT
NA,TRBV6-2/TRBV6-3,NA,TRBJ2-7,CASSYSLYYEQYF,TGTGCCAGCAGTTACTCGCTCTACTACGAGCAGTACTTC
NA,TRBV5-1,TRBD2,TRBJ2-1,CASSLGTSGRAPFQVF,TGCGCCAGCAGCTTGGGGACTAGCGGGAGGGCCCCGTTTCAGGTCTTC
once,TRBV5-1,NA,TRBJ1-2,CASSLAGSSDGYTF,TGCGCCAGCAGCTTGGCCGGGAGCTCAGATGGCTACACCTTC
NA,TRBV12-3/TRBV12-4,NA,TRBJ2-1,CASGNTRRDEQFF,TGTGCCAGCGGAAACACCCGGCGGGATGAGCAGTTCTTC
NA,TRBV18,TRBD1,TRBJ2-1,CASSRTGGQYNEQFF,TGTGCCAGCTCACGGACAGGGGGCCAGTATAATGAGCAGTTCTTC
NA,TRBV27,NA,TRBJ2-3,CASSRASPDTQYF,TGTGCCAGCAGTAGAGCTAGCCCAGATACGCAGTATTTT
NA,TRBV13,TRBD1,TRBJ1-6,CASSFGGTASYNSPLHF,TGTGCCAGCAGCTTCGGGGGGACAGCGTCATATAATTCACCCCTCCACTTT
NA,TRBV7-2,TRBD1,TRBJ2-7,CASSSRQGITYEQYF,TGTGCCAGCAGCTCAAGACAGGGAATAACCTACGAGCAGTACTTC
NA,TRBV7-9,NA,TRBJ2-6,CASRPSAVHSGANVLTF,TGTGCCAGCAGGCCTAGCGCGGTGCACTCTGGGGCCAACGTCCTGACTTTC